Sequencing of this TCR beta chain was carried out in a study of a mutant IDH1 vaccine in newly diagnosed glioma (dated by TCRdb to about 2021). Notes on the research overall: In the chemotherapy-containing groups, vaccination started alongside temozolomide cycles, whereas in patients who had radiotherapy alone it started 4-6 weeks after radiotherapy. Of the roughly 30 treated patients, 62.5% were male and roughly 40% were female, and a mean age of roughly 37 years was recorded. Prior to enrollment, standard therapy consisting of radiotherapy alone, temozolomide alone, or radiochemotherapy with temozolomide had been administered to patients, with the combination being received by most patients. The week-35 safety follow-up was designated visit V12, and the week-47 end of study was designated visit V13. Six visits were used for peripheral blood collection: V03 (baseline), V05, V07, V10, V12 and V13. For exploratory analyses, longitudinal TCRB deep sequencing was carried out in some 25 treated patients wherever samples were available.

This specimen's time point label, interpreted: week 35, safety follow-up. Each vaccine dose, consisting of 300 ug of a 20-mer mutant IDH1 peptide in Montanide, was administered subcutaneously with topical imiquimod. Across visits V03 through V10, patients got a total of eight vaccinations, given in weeks 1, 3, 5, 7, 11, 15, 19 and 23. All donors had newly diagnosed IDH1-mutant astrocytomas of WHO grade 3 or 4 that showed loss of nuclear ATRX. The samples were drawn from NOA16, a multicentre, single-arm, open-label phase I trial in Germany that tested a mutant IDH1 peptide vaccine in humans for the first time. Genomic DNA for TCRB sequencing was isolated from EDTA blood with the DNeasy Blood and Tissue Kit. The library was produced with the immunoSEQ multiplex PCR assay. Rearranged TCR beta chain sequences were amplified using the hsTCRB Kit according to the manufacturer's protocol. Sequencing of TCRB libraries was carried out on an Illumina MiSeq. The authors processed their data as follows. The kit vendor's proprietary platform handled demultiplexing, trimming and gene mapping. Drawn from immuneACCESS, this table holds only the in-frame rearrangements with V and J called that TCRdb kept. Clones are partly lost; checked studies trace under half to an unresolved V gene and leave the rest unexplained. D and trimming come from the DNA, and the V and J calls and clone size come from that table. The sample table shows about 48,000 clones, and 70% to 85% are seen once. Clones ranked in the top ten supply 6.7% of the sample.

About this clone itself: No cognate antigen has been identified for it. Per-nucleotide qualities are absent, and no much larger clonotype sits a single base away.

V and J lose 3 bases and 1 base, and a span of 9 bases separates them. As encoded in the germline V gene (reference sequence), CDR1 is SEHNR while CDR2 is FQNEAQ. Taken from cysteine to phenylalanine, the CDR3 has 14 residues. Just the 42-base CDR3 DNA is kept, in frame starting at base 1. General findings and caveats noted by the study authors: Availability determined which PBMC samples were chosen for TCRB deep sequencing. According to the authors, sample limitations meant that analyses of patient blood samples could not be reproduced. Pseudoprogression appeared unrelated to alterations in the top peripheral T cell clonotypes detected by TCRB sequencing. Vaccine-induced immune responses across multiple MHC alleles were detected in approximately 94% of patients.

Sequenced here: PBMCs, sampled from a glioma patient whose treatment included an IDH1 peptide vaccine. The receptor was derived from a man in his forties or fifties with glioma. The V gene is TRBV7-9 and the J gene is TRBJ1-1; a tentative D match to TRBD1 spans 5 bases. The DNA sequence follows: TGTGCCAGCAGCTTTCTGGGGCGGAACACTGAAGCTTTCTTT. Translated, this is CASSFLGRNTEAFF.